The entry below gives a single T cell receptor (beta chain) sequence along with its context. The target of this receptor is not known. No base quality information exists; no much larger clone differs at one position. The cohort comprised some 680 healthy bone marrow donors. At the time of sampling, all cohort members were nominally healthy, though unrecorded immune exposures were likely present. The donor was CMV seropositive and belonged to the group of 250 to 350 seropositive cohort members. A peripheral blood sample was provided by each donor, and peripheral blood mononuclear cells were used for TCR beta sequencing. The Qiagen DNeasy Blood Extraction Kit was used to extract genomic DNA from the blood cell samples. This sample was taken from a study of cytomegalovirus exposure and HLA in healthy donors (dated by TCRdb to about 2017). A note on the overall study: In an earlier analysis of about 560 of the donors, under 300 Gb of sequence data and 90 million to 120 million unique TCR beta sequences from about 179 million T cells were reported. An early release covering 550 to 700 HLA-typed donors comprised about 300 gigabases of sequencing data and approximately 80 million unique TCR sequences. Of the roughly 430 genotyped donors, approximately 83% fell in the genetic ancestry cluster associated with self-reported Caucasian donors. The study aimed to test whether signatures of past pathogen exposure could be identified by cataloging public T cell receptors. The study profiled the T cell repertoires of around 700 subjects by immunosequencing and related them to cytomegalovirus serostatus. Besides the first cohort of around 670 subjects, a separate validation cohort made up of over 95 different subjects was used. High-throughput TCR immunosequencing, statistical association of individual TCRs with disease status, and machine learning were combined to predict cytomegalovirus infection status. In a later analysis, previously published TCR beta repertoires from 670 or so donors were re-analyzed and high-resolution HLA genotyping was added so that TCR occurrence patterns could be studied. Rather than drawing on any new phenotypic data, the later analysis identified candidate immune exposures from TCR beta sequences and the way those sequences occurred across donors. In an earlier analysis of about 590 of the donors, high-throughput TCR beta sequencing was used to judge whether each TCR beta V gene segment behaved as functional or pseudogenic. Donor age, sex, ethnicity and CMV serostatus were compiled together with the repertoire data. In a later genetic analysis, genome-wide SNP genotypes for about 55% of the 666 donors were used, and that subset was treated as a discovery cohort. Every discovery cohort repertoire had been produced on one sequencing platform. HLA typing included class I and class II loci at four-digit resolution. Typing coverage varied by locus: roughly 629-640 donors for A, B, C, DRB1 and DQB1; under 550 for DQA1; over 600 for DPA1; about 450 for DPB1. Four to six DR-DQ haplotypes were handled as single units for association and clustering, since linkage in the cohort was strong. Among roughly 400 genotyped donors of the cohort, an average of approximately 240,000 unique TCR beta nucleotide sequences were sequenced per donor, 15% to 20% of them non-productive.

Overall study outcomes, separate from this receptor: This cohort had only TCR beta chains sequenced, and the lack of alpha or paired-chain data limited which features could be detected. Assigning TCR associations to individual alleles was difficult when HLA alleles, especially DR and DQ, strongly co-occurred. Sequencing depth was assumed to be roughly uniform across donors in the presence/absence analyses, though that assumption may not hold. Linkage disequilibrium might explain the correlated functional status among segregating V segments, but an unknown experimental factor could not be excluded. Several of the top co-occurrence clusters appeared to be linked to parvovirus B19, influenza, CMV and Epstein-Barr virus, according to a later analysis. A group of highly shared sequence variants was considered likely to be a technical artifact of the sequencing pipeline. Across donors, most TCR sequences were observed very rarely, whereas some public TCRs were present in many individuals. In both the original and validation cohorts, the classifier was reported to diagnose cytomegalovirus status with high specificity and sensitivity. In a later analysis, around 17,000 TCR beta sequences were associated with specific HLA alleles at a false discovery rate of 0.05. According to a later analysis, most CMV-associated TCR beta chains appeared to be HLA-restricted, and the HLA associations seemed to be driven largely by CMV exposure. It was suggested by the authors that the approach could potentially be generalized to other disease states and immunological phenotypes. Because HLA typing was unavailable for some donors at each locus, only the typed subset was used in association tests. In the study, about 150 TCR beta chains were listed as associated with cytomegalovirus. Because counts were too low, approximately 15 rarely observed V segments, including chromosome 9 orphons, were excluded from the earlier analysis of roughly 580 of the donors. In a later genetic analysis, fewer N-insertions in productive TCRs were reported among donors in an Asian-associated ancestry cluster than the 666-donor mean. A further reported finding was that TCR beta sequences accurately predicted the HLA-A and HLA-B alleles for most subjects in the first cohort. A few of the identified cytomegalovirus-associated TCR beta chains were confirmed in vitro to be specific for cytomegalovirus antigens. A later analysis found that HLA-associated TCR beta chains were more clonally expanded and had lower generation probabilities than equally common non-associated chains. In a later analysis, the rate of TCR association differed among HLA loci, with DRB1 alleles having the most associated TCRs and HLA-C alleles having the fewest. The only immune exposure information available for the cohort was CMV serostatus. A later genetic analysis associated a missense DCLRE1C variant with V-gene and J-gene trimming of TCR beta chains, and an independent cohort replicated the association. In an earlier analysis of approximately 600 of the donors, most TCR beta V segments were observed in productive rearrangements about 87% or about 30% of the time, broadly matching IMGT annotations.

Library generation was performed with the immunoSEQ multiplex PCR assay. The multiplex PCR relied on a mix of 60 forward primers for TCR Vbeta segments and 13 reverse primers for TCR Jbeta segments. The CDR3 region of rearranged TCR beta genes was amplified from genomic DNA by a multiplex PCR assay. The amplified TCR beta libraries were sequenced on the Illumina HiSeq System as 87-base-pair reads. As for how the authors treated the data: A later analysis tallied some 79 million unique TCR beta chains across the approximately 670 repertoires, and approximately 12 million of those chains were shared by two or more donors. Raw reads were error-corrected and collapsed into unique sequences by a nearest-neighbor algorithm in which closely related sequences were merged to remove PCR and sequencing errors. CDR3 sequences were aligned to IMGT reference sequences to assign V, D and J gene segments. Each retained sequence needed at least a six-nucleotide match to both a V gene segment and a J gene segment. A rearrangement was called productive if the CDR3 had no stop codons and remained in frame with V and J, and every other rearrangement was called non-productive. Following IMGT convention, CDR3 was defined as the stretch from the second conserved V-encoded cysteine up to the conserved J-encoded phenylalanine. Sequences without an unambiguous match to a single V gene segment were excluded from the earlier analysis of over 500 of the donors. An earlier analysis of 450 to 650 of the donors called V segments functional above 56.7% productive rearrangements and segregating when the between-donor standard deviation exceeded 5%. A statistical classification framework was built for diagnosing cytomegalovirus status from the catalog of TCR beta chain sequences. In a later analysis, TCR nucleotide sequences were compared against IMGT/GENE-DB human TR gene sequences so that V and J genes could be assigned. In a later analysis, CDR3 sequences and most-parsimonious VDJ recombination scenarios were assigned using the TCRdist pipeline. In a later analysis, each TCR beta chain was defined by its CDR3 amino acid sequence together with its V-gene family, and reads without a unique V-gene family were excluded. In a later analysis, some 600 highly shared, low-generation-probability nucleotide sequences were removed to address suspected cross-contamination and a sequencing artifact. In a later analysis, a clonal expansion index was calculated for each public chain from normalized within-repertoire ranks of inferred template counts. Generation probabilities in a later analysis came from a VDJ recombination model fitted to out-of-frame rearrangements, and those results were checked against IGoR. Hypergeometric tests were used in a later analysis to score TCR-TCR, TCR-HLA and TCR-CMV co-occurrence, with a repertoire-size bias correction applied to the TCR pairs. In a later analysis, false discovery rates were estimated by permuting HLA or CMV assignments 20 times. In a later analysis, co-occurring TCRs were grouped using DBSCAN, and TCRdist sequence similarity was added for clustering within HLA-allele-positive subsets. Repertoires with fewer than 30,000 or more than 120,000 public chains were left out of co-occurrence clustering, as were about 5 repertoires with anomalous nucleotide sharing. Imported from immuneACCESS, the table was reduced by TCRdb to in-frame sequences with V and J called. These copies leave out some clones; in studies compared against another copy, an unresolved V gene accounts for under half, and the cause of the remainder is not known. V and J calls and clone size come straight from that table; D and trimming were deduced from the DNA. Recorded for this sample are 150,000 to 200,000 clones; over 75% of them occurred a single time. The biggest ten clones account for roughly an eighth of the sample.

Sequenced material: PBMCs. The source is a man in his fifties in good health and CMV-seropositive.

In nucleotides, the sequence is TGTGCCAGCAGTGTTCTGGCGGGGGGAACGAGCACAGATACGCAGTATTTT. It encodes CASSVLAGGTSTDTQYF. This sequence uses TRBV6-1 and TRBJ2-3; TRBD2 aligns with 8 central bases. The cysteine opens and the phenylalanine closes a CDR3 of 17 amino acids. Only the CDR3 DNA stays, 51 bases, in frame from base 1. V and J are trimmed by 4 bases and 0 bases, and the gene matches miss 9 bases of the junction. The germline V gene sets CDR1 to MNHNS and CDR2 to SASEGT.